One and the same sample provided the 16 T cell receptor beta chains below, sequenced in a study of PD-1 blockade in classical Hodgkin lymphoma. This table comes from immunoSEQ multiplex PCR, and its TCRdb copy is limited to in-frame clones, with some not included. The table has under 100,000 clones, over 80% seen once. Patients all relapsed after autologous stem cell transplantation, and there was variation in brentuximab vedotin exposure. This sample comprised peripheral blood mononuclear cells (PBMCs), obtained at baseline. All receptors come from a human donor with classical Hodgkin lymphoma.

The chain couples TRBV5-4 to TRBJ2-5; no definite D call. The V gene's germline CDR1 is SGHNT and CDR2 YYREEE (reference sequence). V was cut by 6 bases and J by 5 bases, with 8 bases left in between. The CDR3 is made up of 11 amino acids. The CDR3 DNA reads TGTGCCAGCACTCTTGAGGAGACCCAGTACTTC. This translates into CASTLEETQYF.

This sequence joins TRBV5-1 and TRBJ2-7; D is possibly TRBD2 (6 bases). The CDR3 consists of 15 residues. Germline CDR1 and CDR2: SGHRS and YFSETQ. Trimming removed 0 bases from V and 6 bases from J, with 16 bases in between. The CDR3: CASSLAVGRVSEQYF. The CDR3 DNA reads as TGCGCCAGCAGCTTGGCCGTCGGGAGAGTGAGCGAGCAGTACTTC.

This chain links TRBV7-9 with TRBJ2-7; 8 bases map to TRBD2. V lost 3 bases and J lost 3; bases outside the gene matches: 4. The germline CDR1 and CDR2 sequences are SEHNR and FQNEAQ (reference sequence). This CDR3 has 14 amino acids. The CDR3 nucleotides are TGTGCCAGCAGCTTCGGGACTAGTCTCTACGAGCAGTACTTC. As protein: CASSFGTSLYEQYF. The full variable domain, with the rest looked up from reference TRBV7-9 and TRBJ2-7, is DTGVSQNPRHKITKRGQNVTFRCDPISEHNRLYWYRQTLGQGPEFLTYFQNEAQLEKSRLLSDRFSAERPKGSFSTLEIQRTEQGDSAMYLCASSFGTSLYEQYFGPGTRLTVT.

Turning to this clone: At one boundary the junction diverges from the germline segment, which might be a read error. This rearrangement joins TRBV6-1 to TRBJ2-2; TRBD2 matches at 13 bases. The CDR3 is 13 amino acids. CDR1 and CDR2 (germline): MNHNS, SASEGT. In DNA, the CDR3 is TGTGCCAGCAGTGAAGCGCAGACTAGCGGGAGGTGGTTT. As protein: CASSEAQTSGRWF.

The chain joins TRBV30 to TRBJ2-3, with D hard to call. V shed 2 bases and J shed 5 bases, with 8 bases lying between them. The CDR3 totals 12 residues. Germline CDR1 is GTSNPN and CDR2 is SVGIG (reference sequence). The CDR3 sequence: CAWSPILDTQYF. CDR3 coding DNA: TGTGCCTGGAGTCCCATTTTAGATACGCAGTATTTT.

The chain links TRBV28 to TRBJ2-2; D is possibly TRBD2 (6 bases). This CDR3 has 16 amino acids. The V and J ends lost 2 bases and 6 bases respectively, with 16 bases between them. CDR1 is MDHEN, CDR2 SYDVKM, per germline. CDR3 sequence: CASSLVGPERAGELFF. The CDR3 DNA follows: TGTGCCAGCAGTTTAGTGGGACCCGAGCGGGCCGGGGAGCTGTTTTTT.

The V and J genes are TRBV7-7 and TRBJ2-1, with D possibly being TRBD1 or TRBD2 (5 bases each). Germline values: CDR1 SSHAT, CDR2 FNYEAQ (reference sequence). There are 14 residues in the CDR3. Between the trimmed V and J ends, which lost 5 bases and 8 bases, there was a span of 16 bases. The CDR3 DNA reads TGTGCCAGCAGCCAAACTCCGAGGGGCGATGAGCAGTTCTTC. Protein product: CASSQTPRGDEQFF. Drawing the rest from reference TRBV7-7 and TRBJ2-1, the complete variable domain is GAGVSQSPRYKVTKRGQDVTLRCDPISSHATLYWYQQALGQGPEFLTYFNYEAQPDKSGLPSDRFSAERPEGSISTLTIQRTEQRDSAMYRCASSQTPRGDEQFFGPGTRLTVL.

This chain links TRBV7-9 with TRBJ1-1; D possibly corresponds to TRBD1 (5 bases). The CDR3 has 15 amino acids. V was pared by 0 bases and J by 0 bases, with 8 bases between. Germline V gene lookup returns CDR1 SEHNR and CDR2 FQNEAQ (reference sequence). In DNA form, the CDR3 reads TGTGCCAGCAGCTTAGCGGGGCCGATGAACACTGAAGCTTTCTTT. It is translated as CASSLAGPMNTEAFF.

The chain joins TRBV7-7 to TRBJ2-7, with 8 bases identical to TRBD1. The CDR3 contains 16 residues. The trim removed 1 base at V and 1 base at J, leaving 6 bases unmatched. CDR1 is SSHAT and CDR2 is FNYEAQ in the germline V gene (reference sequence). This CDR3 is CASSLGPTGASYEQYF. The DNA of the CDR3 is TGTGCCAGCAGCTTAGGCCCGACAGGGGCTTCCTACGAGCAGTACTTC.

The chain couples TRBV5-1 to TRBJ2-2; the D call may be TRBD1 or TRBD2 (5 bases each). The V end lost 4 bases, the J end lost 4 bases, and 14 bases lay between the germline ends. The CDR3 loop spans 15 amino acids. Germline V CDR1 and CDR2: SGHRS, YFSETQ. CDR3 loop: CASSPPGRSTGELFF. The CDR3 DNA is TGCGCCAGCAGCCCCCCGGGACGGAGCACCGGGGAGCTGTTTTTT.

This chain joins TRBV5-1 and TRBJ1-4; D not resolved. The germline V and J ends were trimmed by 4 bases and 5 bases, with 9 bases remaining between them. Germline V gene data show CDR1 as SGHRS and CDR2 as YFSETQ. The CDR3 has 13 amino acids. CDR3 residues: CASSRGLNEKLFF. CDR3 nucleotides: TGCGCCAGCAGCAGAGGACTAAATGAAAAACTGTTTTTT.

The gene calls are TRBV10-3 and TRBJ2-1; 10 nucleotides line up with TRBD2. CDR1 is ENHRY, CDR2 SYGVKD, per germline. CDR3 length: 15 residues. The junction had 6 bases not matched to a gene; V was cut back by 3 bases and J by 7 bases. The CDR3 is CAISDRAGGDNEQFF. The DNA of the CDR3 is TGTGCCATCAGTGACCGAGCGGGAGGGGATAATGAGCAGTTCTTC.

The chain carries TRBV11-3 and TRBJ2-7; 8 positions match TRBD1. The V and J ends lost 5 bases and 4 bases, in that order; junction bases with no gene match: 10. The CDR3 contains 15 residues. Germline V gene data show CDR1 as SGHNT and CDR2 as YENEEA. The CDR3 sequence: CASSPARGRPYEQYF. CDR3 bases: TGTGCCAGCAGCCCGGCCAGGGGGCGTCCATACGAGCAGTACTTC.

On this clone itself: Other DNA sequences in this sample translate to the same CDR3. V and J are TRBV4-3 and TRBJ1-3, with D uncertain. V was pared by 4 bases and J by 0 bases, with 7 bases between. Germline CDR1 and CDR2: LGHNA and YSLEER. The length of the CDR3 is 14 residues. In DNA form, the CDR3 reads TGCGCCAGCAGCCGCGGGATCTCTGGAAACACCATATATTTT. Encoded protein: CASSRGISGNTIYF.

The V and J genes are TRBV19 and TRBJ1-2; no firm D call. V lost 7 bases, J lost 3 bases, and 21 bases lay in between. CDR1 is LNHDA and CDR2 is SQIVND in the germline V gene (reference sequence). The CDR3 consists of 16 residues. The CDR3 loop reads CASTPFNSLGDYGYTF. Written as DNA, the CDR3 is TGTGCCAGTACCCCTTTCAACAGTTTAGGCGACTATGGCTACACCTTC.

The chain couples TRBV29-1 to TRBJ2-2; the D gene could be TRBD1 or TRBD2 (5 bases each). V was clipped by 4 bases and J by 5 bases, with 14 bases between them. This CDR3 comprises 14 residues. Germline V gene sequence: CDR1 SQVTM, CDR2 ANQGSEA. The CDR3 coding sequence is TGCAGCGTTGTTGTAGGGACCTTAACCGGGGAGCTGTTTTTT. The encoded protein is CSVVVGTLTGELFF.